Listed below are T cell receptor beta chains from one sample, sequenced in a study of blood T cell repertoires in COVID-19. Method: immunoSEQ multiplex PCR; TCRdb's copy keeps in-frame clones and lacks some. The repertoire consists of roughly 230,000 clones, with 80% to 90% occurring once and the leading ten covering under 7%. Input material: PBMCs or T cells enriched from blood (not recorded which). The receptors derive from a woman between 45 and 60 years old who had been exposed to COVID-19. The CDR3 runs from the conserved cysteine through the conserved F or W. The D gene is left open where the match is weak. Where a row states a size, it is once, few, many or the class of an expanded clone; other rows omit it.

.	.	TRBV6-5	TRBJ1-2	TGTGCCAGCAGTTACTCGGAGGGGGGGGCAGAAGGCTACACCTTC	CASSYSEGGAEGYTF
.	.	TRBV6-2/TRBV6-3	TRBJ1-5	TGTGCCAGCAGTTACTCGACTCATCAGCCCCAGCATTTT	CASSYSTHQPQHF
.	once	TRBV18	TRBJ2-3	TGTGCCAGCTCCCGGTCAGATACGCAGTATTTT	CASSRSDTQYF
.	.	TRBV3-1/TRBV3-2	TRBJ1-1	TGTGCCAGCAGCCAGGACGACTGGGGCCAGGGAGCTTTCTTT	CASSQDDWGQGAFF
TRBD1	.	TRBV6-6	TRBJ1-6	TGTGCCAGCAGGGGGACAGGGAGCTCACCCCTCCACTTT	CASRGTGSSPLHF
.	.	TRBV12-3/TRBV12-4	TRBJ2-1	TGTGCCAGCAGCGGCCGGAGATTGAATGAGCAGTTCTTC	CASSGRRLNEQFF
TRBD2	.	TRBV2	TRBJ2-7	TGTGCCAGCAGAGCAGGGACTAGCGGGGGGGCCGGGGCCTACGAGCAGTACTTC	CASRAGTSGGAGAYEQYF
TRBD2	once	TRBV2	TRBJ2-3	TGTGCCAGCAGGGGGACTAGCGGGGTGACGCAGTATTTT	CASRGTSGVTQYF
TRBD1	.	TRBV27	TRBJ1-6	TGTGCCAGCAGTTGGTCACAGGGGAATTCACCCCTCCACTTT	CASSWSQGNSPLHF
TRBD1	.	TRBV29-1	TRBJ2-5	TGCAGCGTTGAGGGCCGACAGGGGCCTAAAGAGACCCAGTACTTC	CSVEGRQGPKETQYF
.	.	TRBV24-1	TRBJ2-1	TGTGCCACCAGTCCCGGGATTGGCAATGAGCAGTTCTTC	CATSPGIGNEQFF
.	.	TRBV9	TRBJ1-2	TGTGCCAGCAGCACCCCCGGGGTGGTCTACACCTTC	CASSTPGVVYTF
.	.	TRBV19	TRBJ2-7	TGTGCCAGTAGTCCCCGCGGACTCTACTACGAGCAGTACTTC	CASSPRGLYYEQYF
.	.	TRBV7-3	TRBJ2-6	TGTGCCAGCAGCATTACAGGGTCTAGCTCTGGGGCCAACGTCCTGACTTTC	CASSITGSSSGANVLTF
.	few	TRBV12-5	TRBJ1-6	TGTGCTAGTGGACCGGCAACGGGAATAGGGTCACCCCTCCACTTT	CASGPATGIGSPLHF
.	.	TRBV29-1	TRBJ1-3	TGCAGCGTTGGGGCAGGAGGACCGAACACCATATATTTT	CSVGAGGPNTIYF
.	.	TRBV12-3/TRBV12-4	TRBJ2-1	TGTGCCAGCAGTCCCTCTTATGAGCAGTTCTTC	CASSPSYEQFF
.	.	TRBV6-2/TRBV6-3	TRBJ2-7	TGTGCCAGCAGTTACTCGGGGGGGGACAAGAAGTACTTC	CASSYSGGDKKYF
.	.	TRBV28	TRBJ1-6	TGTGCCAGCAGTTTCTACAGGAAGAATTCACCCCTCCACTTT	CASSFYRKNSPLHF
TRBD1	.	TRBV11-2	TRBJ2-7	TGTGCCAGCAGCCAGGGGCCCAACCGGGACAGATCCTACGAGCAGTACTTC	CASSQGPNRDRSYEQYF
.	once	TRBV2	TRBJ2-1	TGTGCCAGCGGTTGGGGGGGCGACTCCTACAATGAGCAGTTCTTC	CASGWGGDSYNEQFF
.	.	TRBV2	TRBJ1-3	TGTGCCAGCAGTGAACTCTACCCCCTAGCGGGGGCGGATTACTCTGGAAACACCATATATTTT	CASSELYPLAGADYSGNTIYF
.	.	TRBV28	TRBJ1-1	TGTGCCAGCAGTCACCGACAGAGCCGAAACACTGAAGCTTTCTTT	CASSHRQSRNTEAFF
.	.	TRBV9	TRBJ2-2	TGTGCCAGCAGCGCCGGACGGGGTTTCGGGGAGCTGTTTTTT	CASSAGRGFGELFF
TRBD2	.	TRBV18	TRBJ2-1	TGTGCCAGCTCACCAACGGGACTAGGCTTTGATGAGCAGTTCTTC	CASSPTGLGFDEQFF
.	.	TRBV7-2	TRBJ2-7	TGTGCCAGCAGCTCCCCGACTTGGGGCAGGAGCGAGCAGTACTTC	CASSSPTWGRSEQYF
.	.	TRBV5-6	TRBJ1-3	TGTGCCAGCAGCTTATTGTGGGAGGGAAGAAACACCATATATTTT	CASSLLWEGRNTIYF
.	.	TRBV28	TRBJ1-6	TGTGCCAGCAGTTTACCCAGGGGAACCGCTAATTCACCCCTCCACTTT	CASSLPRGTANSPLHF
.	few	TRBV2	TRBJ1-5	TGTGCCAGCACGGTGGGCAGGGGCAATCAGCCCCAGCATTTT	CASTVGRGNQPQHF
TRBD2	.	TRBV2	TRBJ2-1	TGTGCCAGCAGCCGCGGGGGGGCCTCTAGCAATGAGCAGTTCTTC	CASSRGGASSNEQFF
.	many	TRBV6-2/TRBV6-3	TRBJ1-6	TGTGCCAGCAGTTTCCAACAGGGAGTATCACCCCTCCACTTT	CASSFQQGVSPLHF
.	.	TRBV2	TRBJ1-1	TGTGCCAGCAGATATGACAGTAACACTGAAGCTTTCTTT	CASRYDSNTEAFF
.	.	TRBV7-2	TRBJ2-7	TGTGCCAGCAGCTTAAACTTGTACTCCTACGAGCAGTACTTC	CASSLNLYSYEQYF
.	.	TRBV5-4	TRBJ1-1	TGTGCCAGCAGCTTGGGTCCTATGAACACTGAAGCTTTCTTT	CASSLGPMNTEAFF
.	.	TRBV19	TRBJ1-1	TGTGCCAGTAGTATAGAGGGGGCTGACACTGAAGCTTTCTTT	CASSIEGADTEAFF
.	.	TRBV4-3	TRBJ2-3	TGCGCCAGCAGCCAAGAGCCTAGCACAAATACGCAGTATTTT	CASSQEPSTNTQYF
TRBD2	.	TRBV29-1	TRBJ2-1	TGCAGCGTTGAAAGAGCGGGGGGGCGGGATGAGCAGTTCTTC	CSVERAGGRDEQFF
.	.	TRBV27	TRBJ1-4	TGTGCCAGCAGTTGGAGGGAGGATGAAAAACTGTTTTTT	CASSWREDEKLFF
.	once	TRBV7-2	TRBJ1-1	TGTGCCAGCAGCTTAATGACTGGTATCCAGGGTGAAGCTTTCTTT	CASSLMTGIQGEAFF
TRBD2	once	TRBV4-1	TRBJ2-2	TGCGCCAGCAGTCAATATAGCGGGGGTGCGAACACCGGGGAGCTGTTTTTT	CASSQYSGGANTGELFF
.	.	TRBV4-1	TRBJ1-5	TGCGCCAGCAGCCACACAGGTTCCAATCAGCCCCAGCATTTT	CASSHTGSNQPQHF
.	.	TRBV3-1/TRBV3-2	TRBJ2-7	TGTGCCAGCAGCCAAGATATCCCAGGGCTTCCCGAGCAGTACTTC	CASSQDIPGLPEQYF
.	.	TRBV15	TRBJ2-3	TGTGCCACCAGCAGAGGAGAGCCAAGCACAGATACGCAGTATTTT	CATSRGEPSTDTQYF